Sequencing of this T cell receptor beta chain was carried out in a study of PD-1 blockade in classical Hodgkin lymphoma (dated by TCRdb to 2020 to 2021). Concerning the study at large: Nivolumab dosing was 3 mg/kg intravenously every 2 weeks, continuing until either disease progression or unacceptable toxicity. The study used TCR beta sequencing and CyTOF to define a peripheral blood immune signature of response to PD-1 blockade in classical Hodgkin lymphoma. On the study overall, not on this receptor specifically: Lower diversity was observed in patients in whom nivolumab was started less than 1 year after ASCT, and these patients were excluded from later analyses so that confounding by immune reconstitution would be avoided. By C4D1, a significant rise was seen in CD4+ TCR diversity but not in CD8+ TCR diversity (p=0.0027 vs p=0.16), and the rise was most apparent among complete responders (p=0.02). Baseline TCR diversity was reported to be lower in newly diagnosed patients than in healthy donors, and even lower in relapsed/refractory patients. Only a single clinical trial cohort was studied, and what caused the repertoire differences, possibly disease activity or prior therapy, remained undefined. Trial patients with a complete response had baseline diversity similar to that of newly diagnosed patients, while partial responders and progressors had significantly lower diversity.

Points on this clone: Its cognate antigen has yet to be identified. Base-call qualities are not available, and no considerably larger clone is one nucleotide away.

The Qiagen DNeasy kit was used to extract genomic DNA both from unsorted PBMCs and from the negatively selected CD4+ and CD8+ fractions. Amplification of TCR beta CDR3 regions was done by immunoSEQ multiplex PCR with primers that anneal to V and J segments. A synthetic immune receptor repertoire was used to minimize amplification bias, and remaining bias was computationally removed after sequencing. The published analysis was carried out like this. Custom Python scripts were used to quantify repertoire diversity as the Shannon entropy index. Unsorted, CD4+ and CD8+ repertoires were examined separately, except in combined analyses, for which CD4+ and CD8+ sequences were merged in silico. Clonal expansion was defined as at least a 2-fold frequency increase after treatment relative to C1D1, with a pseudocount of 0.5 for undetected baseline clones. Singleton clones were defined as clones with 0 or 1 copy at C1D1, and non-singleton clones were defined as clones with 2 or more copies. Clones expanded in unsorted samples were labelled as CD4+, CD8+ or unknown by matching protein sequences in sorted samples from the same patient. Wilcoxon tests on paired samples were used to test diversity changes from C1D1 to C4D1. Imported from immuneACCESS, the table was reduced by TCRdb to in-frame sequences with V and J called. These copies leave out some clones; in studies compared against another copy, an unresolved V gene accounts for under half, and the cause of the remainder is not known. The DNA was the basis for D and trimming; V, J and clone size are from that table. The sample includes 25,000 to 30,000 clones, with around four fifths observed a single time. The ten largest account for about 17% of the sample.

The CDR3 starts with the cysteine, ends with the phenylalanine, and has 14 residues. Only CDR3 DNA is held: 42 bases, read in frame from base 1. The junction carries 6 bases between V and J, which are trimmed by 2 bases and 3 bases respectively. Reading the germline V gene gives CDR1 SGDLS and CDR2 YYNGEE. The sample's time point label, in plain terms: cycle 4 day 1 (C4D1), after less than 7 weeks of nivolumab. Every trial patient had relapsed after autologous stem cell transplantation, and cohorts A, B and C differed in prior brentuximab vedotin exposure. The trial cohort included fewer than 60 patients with relapsed/refractory classical Hodgkin lymphoma, and each patient had a best overall response of complete response, partial response or progressive disease. Single-agent nivolumab was administered to trial patients in the multi-cohort phase II CheckMate 205 trial. An independent review committee assessed best overall response by applying the 2007 International Working Group response criteria. Trial PBMCs were collected just before the start of nivolumab (C1D1) and during therapy at cycle 2 day 1 and cycle 4 day 1. Peripheral blood was collected in 8 mL Vacutainer Cell Preparation Tubes, from which PBMCs were isolated by centrifugation and then cryopreserved.

The chain is made from TRBV9 and TRBJ2-6; a confident D gene designation cannot be given. The specimen comprised peripheral blood mononuclear cells (PBMCs), sampled before the fourth cycle of nivolumab. This sequence originates from a human donor with classical Hodgkin lymphoma. The CDR3 reads as follows: CASSVGFGANVLTF. At the DNA level, the sequence is TGTGCCAGCAGCGTTGGGTTTGGGGCCAACGTCCTGACTTTC.